The T cell receptor beta chain described here comes from a study of T cells after yellow fever vaccination. Germline CDR1 reads MNHNS; CDR2 reads SASEGT. With V trimmed by 3 bases and J by 5 bases, 3 bases remained unmatched. This CDR3 region has 14 residues. Study-wide results and caveats: Abundant bulk-derived clonotypes could contaminate FACS-sorted repertoires. Few clonotypes appeared in both CD4 and CD8 compartments.

This clonotype was seen at least ten times. Its cognate antigen is unknown. UMIs were added to TCR cDNA along with a universal primer site when it was made by 5'RACE template switching. Using its own MiXCR run on the 5' RACE reads, TCRdb lists one record per CDR3 protein. The sample holds fewer than 650,000 distinct CDR3 sequences, around a fifth seen once. This material consisted of PBMCs, taken roughly 20 days after the first yellow fever vaccination. This clonotype was sampled from a man younger than 35 who received the YFV17D yellow fever vaccine. The chain couples TRBV6-1 to TRBJ2-2; TRBD2 matches 7 bases. DNA for the CDR3: TGTGCCAGCAGTGAGCCCGGGGGGACCGGGGAGCTGTTTTTT. It is translated as CASSEPGGTGELFF.